A single sample gave rise to the 22 T cell receptor beta chains below, sequenced in a study of blood T cell repertoires in COVID-19. TCRdb's table, derived via immunoSEQ multiplex PCR, lists solely in-frame clones and lacks some. This sample yields 60,000 to 90,000 clones, of which about 74% are seen a single time; around 2.6% belongs to the top ten. The sequencing input was peripheral blood. The receptors come from a human donor with acute or convalescent COVID-19. The donor label of this sample is uncertain.

This clone has a handful of counts. The genes are TRBV30 and TRBJ2-7, with 7 bases identical to TRBD1. Germline trimming cut 2 bases from V and 6 bases from J; bases unmatched to any gene: 10. This CDR3 region has 14 residues. Per the germline V gene, CDR1 is GTSNPN and CDR2 is SVGIG (reference sequence). This CDR3 reads CAWSLLTGQGEQYF. The CDR3 DNA is TGTGCCTGGAGTCTTCTGACAGGGCAGGGCGAGCAGTACTTC.

This clone has a single count. V and J are TRBV7-2 and TRBJ2-7; 13 nucleotides align to TRBD2. CDR3 length equals 15 residues. Germline trimming cut 4 bases from V and 5 bases from J; bases unmatched to any gene: 5. Germline V gene sequence: CDR1 SGHTA, CDR2 FQGNSA. The DNA of the CDR3 is TGTGCCAGCAGCTCGGGACTAGCGGGAAGGAACGAGCAGTACTTC. Protein sequence: CASSSGLAGRNEQYF.

This rearrangement joins TRBV3-1 (or the pseudogene TRBV3-2) to TRBJ2-3; D is perhaps TRBD2 (5 bases). Germline loops: CDR1 LGHDT, CDR2 YNNKEL (reference sequence). Trimming pared 0 bases from V and 6 bases from J, leaving 10 bases between. There are 14 residues in the CDR3. CDR3 residues: CASSQETRGDTQYF. Here the CDR3 DNA reads TGTGCCAGCAGCCAAGAGACCCGAGGGGATACGCAGTATTTT.

The V call is TRBV5-4, the J call TRBJ2-2, with D tentatively TRBD2 (6 bases). CDR3 length: 16 amino acids. The V end lost 0 bases, the J end lost 7 bases, and 16 bases lay between the germline ends. Germline assignment: CDR1 SGHNT and CDR2 YYREEE (reference sequence). The CDR3 nucleotides read TGTGCCAGCAGCTTGGCTCGAGCGGGCCCCTTCGGGGAGCTGTTTTTT. As protein: CASSLARAGPFGELFF.

This clone was observed a few times. V gene TRBV12-3 or TRBV12-4 combines with J gene TRBJ1-6; D may be TRBD1 (5 bases). The CDR3 length is 13 residues. V was pared by 3 bases and J by 12 bases, with 12 bases between. CDR3: CASSFGARGPLHF. The CDR3 nucleotides are TGTGCCAGCAGTTTTGGGGCCCGCGGACCCCTCCACTTT.

The CDR3 spells CASSPGSGGALKTGELFF. The CDR3 DNA reads TGTGCCAGCAGCCCAGGTAGCGGGGGGGCTCTGAAGACCGGGGAGCTGTTTTTT. The chain combines TRBV5-4 with TRBJ2-2, with 11 positions matching TRBD2. The CDR3 is 18 amino acids. V was pared by 4 bases and J by 5 bases, with 13 bases of the junction left unmatched. Germline CDR1 and CDR2: SGHNT and YYREEE (reference sequence).

This clone was seen more than once but under ten times. The chain carries TRBV7-9 and TRBJ2-5, with D possibly TRBD1 on 7 matching bases. CDR1 is SEHNR, CDR2 FQNEAQ, per germline (reference sequence). This CDR3 has 15 amino acids. The ends were cut back, 5 bases at V and 1 base at J, with 14 bases in the middle. The CDR3 loop is CASSPSEGAQETQYF. The CDR3 DNA reads TGTGCCAGCAGCCCCTCGGAGGGGGCCCAAGAGACCCAGTACTTC.

This clone appeared a single time. The chain recombines TRBV6-5 with TRBJ1-2; D might be TRBD1 (5 bases). Deletions cut 6 bases from V and 2 bases from J, with 13 bases between. The germline CDR1 and CDR2 sequences are MNHEY and SVGAGI. CDR3 length: 14 amino acids. This chain's CDR3 is CASSPRGANYGYTF. Here the CDR3 DNA reads TGTGCCAGCAGCCCCCGTGGGGCAAACTATGGCTACACCTTC.

The V gene is TRBV7-8, the J gene TRBJ2-7, with 8 positions matching TRBD1. Germline V CDR1 and CDR2: SGHVS, FQNEAQ. The J segment lost 6 bases and the V segment lost 5 bases, leaving 12 bases of the junction unmatched. The CDR3 spans 15 residues. The CDR3 sequence is CASSREWQGAPEQYF. The CDR3 DNA follows: TGTGCCAGCAGCCGAGAGTGGCAGGGGGCCCCCGAGCAGTACTTC.

The rearrangement joins TRBV3-1 (or the pseudogene TRBV3-2) to TRBJ2-1, with D possibly matching TRBD2 (5 bases). Trimming removed 4 bases from V and 9 bases from J, with 13 bases in between. Per the germline V gene, CDR1 is LGHDT and CDR2 is YNNKEL (reference sequence). The CDR3 consists of 13 residues. CDR3 bases: TGTGCCAGCAGCCCAGCAAGGGCGGGTGAGCAGTTCTTC. Translation gives CASSPARAGEQFF.

This clone was picked up a small number of times. The chain links TRBV5-1 to TRBJ2-5; 7 nucleotides line up with TRBD2. The junction had 10 bases not matched to a gene; V was cut back by 3 bases and J by 5 bases. Germline CDR1 reads SGHRS; CDR2 reads YFSETQ. This CDR3 has 15 amino acids. CDR3 amino acids: CASSSPAGLDETQYF. The CDR3 nucleotides read TGCGCCAGCAGCTCCCCGGCCGGACTAGATGAGACCCAGTACTTC.

This chain uses TRBV14 with TRBJ2-1; D might be TRBD2 (6 bases). The germline V gene has CDR1 SGHDN and CDR2 FVKESK. This CDR3 spans 13 amino acids. Trimming pared 4 bases from V and 3 bases from J, leaving 7 bases between. CDR3 bases: TGTGCCAGCAGCCGCGGGGTCTACAATGAGCAGTTCTTC. Translation: CASSRGVYNEQFF.

This clone was seen a handful of times. The rearrangement links TRBV27 to TRBJ1-1; 7 bases agree with TRBD1. The V gene end was trimmed by 2 bases and the J gene end by 0 bases; junction bases not matched to a gene: 3. The CDR3 has 15 residues. Per germline, CDR1 MNHEY and CDR2 SMNVEV (reference sequence). The CDR3 protein is CASSLGGTVNTEAFF. CDR3 nucleotide sequence: TGTGCCAGCAGTTTAGGTGGGACAGTGAACACTGAAGCTTTCTTT.

The chain combines TRBV29-1 with TRBJ2-3; 10 bases line up with TRBD2. Germline V gene data show CDR1 as SQVTM and CDR2 as ANQGSEA. The CDR3 is 15 amino acids. V lost 3 bases and J lost 5; bases outside the gene matches: 8. Written as DNA, the CDR3 is TGCAGCGTTGATGGGGTAGCGGGGGGAGGAGATACGCAGTATTTT. This gives the protein CSVDGVAGGGDTQYF.

This chain connects TRBV12-3 or TRBV12-4 to TRBJ1-2; D might be TRBD1 (6 bases). The germline V and J ends were trimmed by 4 bases and 3 bases, with 9 bases remaining between them. The CDR3 covers 13 residues. The CDR3 DNA reads TGTGCCAGCAGTTCAAACAGGGACTATGGCTACACCTTC. This gives the protein CASSSNRDYGYTF.

The J gene is TRBJ1-2, the V gene TRBV6-5; D is possibly TRBD1 (6 bases). From germline, CDR1 is MNHEY and CDR2 SVGAGI. The CDR3 consists of 13 residues. With 2 bases removed from V and 6 bases from J, the gap between germline ends came to 10 bases. CDR3 sequence reads: CASSYTGSHGYTF. The CDR3 region has the DNA TGTGCCAGCAGTTACACAGGGTCTCATGGCTACACCTTC.

The CDR3 loop reads CSVIKQGRHTEAFF. CDR3 bases: TGCAGCGTTATTAAACAGGGTCGGCACACTGAAGCTTTCTTT. The gene calls are TRBV29-1 and TRBJ1-1, with D possibly TRBD1 on 6 matching bases. CDR3 length: 14 residues. The germline CDR1 and CDR2 sequences are SQVTM and ANQGSEA. Trimming took 5 bases from V and 3 from J, leaving 16 bases between them. Full variable domain (missing parts from reference TRBV29-1 and TRBJ1-1): SAVISQKPSRDICQRGTSLTIQCQVDSQVTMMFWYRQQPGQSLTLIATANQGSEATYESGFVIDKFPISRPNLTFSTLTVSNMSPEDSSIYLCSVIKQGRHTEAFFGQGTRLTVV.

The chain recombines TRBV11-1 with TRBJ2-7; D possibly corresponds to TRBD2 (5 bases). CDR1 and CDR2 (germline): SGHAT, FQDESV (reference sequence). Trimming cost V 1 base and J 1 base, with 8 bases left between them. CDR3 size: 14 residues. The CDR3 sequence is CASSLGGSSYEQYF. The CDR3 nucleotides are TGTGCCAGCAGCTTAGGAGGGTCTTCCTACGAGCAGTACTTC. The variable domain in full, with the rest retrieved from reference TRBV11-1 and TRBJ2-7, is EAEVAQSPRYKITEKSQAVAFWCDPISGHATLYWYRQILGQGPELLVQFQDESVVDDSQLPKDRFSAERLKGVDSTLKIQPAELGDSAMYLCASSLGGSSYEQYFGPGTRLTVT.

The chain couples TRBV24-1 to TRBJ2-3, with D perhaps TRBD2 (6 bases). Trimming cost V 10 bases and J 0 bases, with 13 bases left between them. The CDR3 has 14 amino acids. The V gene's germline CDR1 is KGHDR and CDR2 SFDVKD. The CDR3 is CATSGEASTDTQYF. The CDR3, as DNA: TGTGCCACTTCGGGGGAGGCGAGCACAGATACGCAGTATTTT.

The chain has TRBV14 and TRBJ1-5, with D possibly matching TRBD1 (5 bases). The germline CDR1 and CDR2 sequences are SGHDN and FVKESK. This CDR3 comprises 20 residues. Trimming removed 1 base from V and 3 bases from J, with 25 bases in between. The CDR3 DNA follows: TGTGCCAGCAGCCAAGCGGCAAGGGGCGTGAACCAAATACTCAATCAGCCCCAGCATTTT. Its protein product is CASSQAARGVNQILNQPQHF.

The chain couples TRBV3-1 (or the pseudogene TRBV3-2) to TRBJ2-5; 12 bases match TRBD2. The junction had 8 bases not matched to a gene; V was cut back by 7 bases and J by 5 bases. CDR1 and CDR2 (germline): LGHDT, YNNKEL (reference sequence). The CDR3 extends over 15 amino acids. This CDR3 reads CASTWTSGIAETQYF. CDR3 bases: TGTGCCAGCACCTGGACTAGCGGGATCGCGGAGACCCAGTACTTC.

This rearrangement joins TRBV7-2 to TRBJ1-5; a weak D match, TRBD1 (6 bases). The CDR3 loop spans 15 amino acids. CDR1 is SGHTA and CDR2 is FQGNSA in the germline V gene. The V and J ends lost 5 bases and 5 bases respectively, with 16 bases between them. The CDR3 DNA sequence: TGTGCCAGCAGCCCGTGGACAGCGAAGGATCAGCCCCAGCATTTT. Its protein product is CASSPWTAKDQPQHF.